These 30 T cell receptor beta chains came from one sample sequenced in a study of Ad26.COV2.S vaccination and SARS-CoV-2 variants. Measured with immunoSEQ multiplex PCR; TCRdb has only the in-frame clones, and not every one. Of some 480,000 clones listed, about 83% are singletons. Treatment reported: roughly 19 received Ad26.COV2.S at low or high dose, single or two shots; roughly 5 received placebo; per-sample allocation not given. Sampling was done on day 63 after the first vaccine or placebo injection. Sequencing was performed on peripheral blood, taken in a trial of Ad26.COV2.S vaccine versus placebo. These receptors originate from a person between 18 and 59 years old who received the Ad26.COV2.S COVID-19 vaccine or a placebo.

This chain uses TRBV6-2 or TRBV6-3 with TRBJ2-1, with D tentatively TRBD2 (6 bases). This CDR3 contains 15 residues. In germline, CDR1 is MNHEY, CDR2 SVGEGT. Trimming shortened V by 6 bases and J by 5 bases, and 17 bases separated the two germline ends. The CDR3 reads CASSPARGNHNEQFF. CDR3 DNA: TGTGCCAGCAGCCCTGCTCGCGGGAACCACAATGAGCAGTTCTTC.

The chain uses TRBV6-1 and TRBJ2-7; the match to TRBD2 covers 10 bases. This CDR3 has 18 amino acids. Germline lookup yields CDR1 MNHNS and CDR2 SASEGT. V trimming: 2 bases; J trimming: 2 bases; junction bases outside the gene matches: 12. In DNA, the CDR3 is TGTGCCAGCAGTGAACGGTTGCTAGCGGGAGAGAGGACCTACGAGCAGTACTTC. Translating gives CASSERLLAGERTYEQYF.

This clone was counted between two and nine times. V is TRBV27 and J is TRBJ2-1; 8 bases map to TRBD2. Per the germline V gene, CDR1 is MNHEY and CDR2 is SMNVEV (reference sequence). This CDR3 is 17 amino acids long. V shed 2 bases and J 8 bases; nucleotides not matched to a gene: 14. CDR3 protein: CASSLGLGGRTIYEQFF. The CDR3 DNA reads as TGTGCCAGCAGTTTAGGCTTGGGCGGGAGGACCATCTATGAGCAGTTCTTC.

J is TRBJ2-7 and V is TRBV30; possibly TRBD1 or TRBD2 for D (5 bases each). The V gene lost 3 bases and the J gene lost 2 bases, with 11 bases spanning the gap. Germline loops: CDR1 GTSNPN, CDR2 SVGIG (reference sequence). This CDR3 spans 13 amino acids. The CDR3 is CAWSLEGPYEQYF. The CDR3 DNA is TGTGCCTGGAGCCTAGAGGGACCCTACGAGCAGTACTTC.

The V gene is TRBV7-8, the J gene TRBJ2-5; 8 nucleotides line up with TRBD2. In germline, CDR1 is SGHVS, CDR2 FQNEAQ. The CDR3 has 17 amino acids. After removal of 2 bases from V and 2 bases from J, the junction contained 10 bases not matched to a gene. For the CDR3, the DNA is TGTGCCAGCAGCTTAAATAGCGGGGACCCTCGGCAAGAGACCCAGTACTTC. Translating gives CASSLNSGDPRQETQYF.

The sample holds a few counts of this clone. J is TRBJ2-7 and V is TRBV4-1; 7 positions agree with TRBD2. This CDR3 is 16 amino acids long. The V gene end was trimmed by 4 bases and the J gene end by 3 bases; junction bases not matched to a gene: 12. Germline CDR1 is MGHRA and CDR2 is YSYEKL. The CDR3 DNA reads as TGCGCCAGCAGCCCCCGAGCTAGCGGCGGAATCTACGAGCAGTACTTC. Its protein product is CASSPRASGGIYEQYF.

This chain links TRBV19 with TRBJ2-2, with TRBD2 matching 9 bases. The germline gives CDR1 LNHDA, CDR2 SQIVND (reference sequence). V trimming: 4 bases; J trimming: 2 bases; junction bases outside the gene matches: 5. This CDR3 comprises 16 residues. The CDR3 DNA follows: TGTGCCAGTAGTAGCATTCTAGCGGGAAACACCGGGGAGCTGTTTTTT. Translation: CASSSILAGNTGELFF.

This chain joins TRBV9 and TRBJ2-7, with 8 bases matching TRBD2. CDR1 and CDR2 from the germline V gene are SGDLS and YYNGEE. V dropped 3 bases and J dropped 3; count of bases not matched to a gene: 8. The CDR3 is made up of 15 amino acids. CDR3 amino acids: CASSAQSGSGYEQYF. DNA of the CDR3: TGTGCCAGCAGCGCCCAGAGCGGGAGTGGCTACGAGCAGTACTTC.

The chain has TRBV11-3 and TRBJ2-2; D might be TRBD1 (5 bases). Germline loops: CDR1 SGHNT, CDR2 YENEEA. This CDR3 has 13 amino acids. V lost 5 bases, J lost 7 bases, and 11 bases lay in between. The chain's CDR3 is CASSPGPSGELFF. The CDR3 DNA is TGTGCCAGCAGCCCAGGGCCTAGCGGGGAGCTGTTTTTT.

The gene calls are TRBV2 and TRBJ1-2; the match to TRBD1 covers 9 bases. V was pared by 6 bases and J by 5 bases, with 7 bases of the junction left unmatched. Germline V gene sequence: CDR1 SNHLY, CDR2 FYNNEI. This CDR3 is built from 14 residues. CDR3 region: CASSAGQGKYGYTF. The CDR3 region has the DNA TGTGCCAGCAGCGCCGGACAGGGGAAATATGGCTACACCTTC.

The genes are TRBV20-1 and TRBJ2-7; D is ambiguous. Germline CDR1 and CDR2: DFQATT and SNEGSKA (reference sequence). Trimming stripped 3 bases from V and 1 base from J, with 7 bases between. The CDR3 runs to 12 residues. CDR3 nucleotide sequence: TGCAGTGCTAGTTGGCAATCCTACGAGCAGTACTTC. This translates into CSASWQSYEQYF.

V gene TRBV28 combines with J gene TRBJ1-2, with D tentatively TRBD1 (6 bases). Trimming took 10 bases from V and 6 from J, leaving 12 bases between them. The CDR3 is 11 amino acids. The germline gives CDR1 MDHEN, CDR2 SYDVKM. CDR3 residues: CATWTAHGYTF. CDR3 DNA: TGTGCCACCTGGACAGCACATGGCTACACCTTC.

The CDR3 reads CASRPNLSPHEQYF. The CDR3 DNA reads as TGTGCCAGTAGGCCAAACCTGAGCCCCCACGAGCAGTACTTC. The chain joins TRBV19 to TRBJ2-7; no definite D call. The CDR3 is 14 amino acids. From germline, CDR1 is LNHDA and CDR2 SQIVND (reference sequence). V lost 6 bases, J lost 5 bases, and 17 bases lay in between. The entire variable domain, with the rest obtained from reference TRBV19 and TRBJ2-7, is as follows: DGGITQSPKYLFRKEGQNVTLSCEQNLNHDAMYWYRQDPGQGLRLIYYSQIVNDFQKGDIAEGYSVSREKKESFPLTVTSAQKNPTAFYLCASRPNLSPHEQYFGPGTRLTVT.

The chain links TRBV5-1 to TRBJ2-1; 10 nucleotides align to TRBD2. The V and J ends lost 5 bases and 6 bases, in that order; junction bases with no gene match: 5. The CDR3 extends over 14 amino acids. The germline CDR1 and CDR2 sequences are SGHRS and YFSETQ. The CDR3 sequence is CASRSLAGRNEQFF. Here the CDR3 DNA reads TGCGCCAGCAGATCACTAGCGGGGCGCAATGAGCAGTTCTTC. Drawing the rest from reference TRBV5-1 and TRBJ2-1, the complete variable domain is KAGVTQTPRYLIKTRGQQVTLSCSPISGHRSVSWYQQTPGQGLQFLFEYFSETQRNKGNFPGRFSGRQFSNSRSEMNVSTLELGDSALYLCASRSLAGRNEQFFGPGTRLTVL.

The chain links TRBV29-1 to TRBJ2-7; possible D gene TRBD1, 6 bases. The CDR3 consists of 14 residues. V gave up 6 bases and J gave up 5 bases, with 20 bases separating them. Per germline, CDR1 SQVTM and CDR2 ANQGSEA. CDR3 sequence: CSVTSGTPFHEQYF. CDR3 nucleotides: TGCAGCGTAACCTCCGGGACACCTTTCCACGAGCAGTACTTC.

The chain joins TRBV5-4 to TRBJ2-1, with D possibly matching TRBD2 (6 bases). Germline V gives CDR1 SGHNT, CDR2 YYREEE (reference sequence). V was trimmed by 6 bases and J by 5 bases, leaving 15 bases between them. The CDR3 extends over 14 amino acids. Here the CDR3 reads CASIGGPLDNEQFF. The CDR3 coding sequence is TGTGCCAGCATCGGAGGGCCGTTAGACAATGAGCAGTTCTTC.

The chain carries TRBV5-1 and TRBJ2-3; 8 nucleotides agree with TRBD1. This CDR3 contains 16 residues. Per germline, CDR1 SGHRS and CDR2 YFSETQ. Trimming cost V 0 bases and J 2 bases; bases outside gene matches: 5. The CDR3 region is CASSLARDRTTDTQYF. CDR3 sequence (DNA): TGCGCCAGCAGCTTGGCCCGGGACAGGACCACAGATACGCAGTATTTT.

The V call is TRBV2, the J call TRBJ1-5, with a tentative D call TRBD1 (5 bases). This CDR3 comprises 14 residues. V shed 3 bases and J shed 3 bases, with 9 bases lying between them. Germline CDR1 and CDR2: SNHLY and FYNNEI. This CDR3 reads CASSDWTTNQPQHF. DNA for the CDR3: TGTGCCAGCAGTGATTGGACAACCAATCAGCCCCAGCATTTT.

The rearrangement links TRBV7-2 to TRBJ2-6, with D possibly being TRBD1 or TRBD2 (5 bases each). The V gene's germline CDR1 is SGHTA and CDR2 FQGNSA. V gave up 4 bases and J gave up 3 bases, with 13 bases separating them. The CDR3 has 16 residues. The CDR3 DNA follows: TGTGCCAGCAGCTCTAGGGGAGTCGGTGGGGCCAACGTCCTGACTTTC. Its translation: CASSSRGVGGANVLTF.

The chain uses TRBV6-4 and TRBJ2-4; D assignment may be TRBD1 or TRBD2 (5 bases each). The V gene lost 4 bases and the J gene lost 8 bases, with 12 bases spanning the gap. This CDR3 is 13 amino acids long. Germline values: CDR1 MRHNA, CDR2 SNTAGT. CDR3 sequence reads: CASSVDQGDIQYF. In DNA, the CDR3 is TGTGCCAGCAGTGTTGACCAGGGAGACATTCAGTACTTC.

The chain carries TRBV28 and TRBJ1-3; D remains ambiguous. The CDR3 runs to 14 residues. Germline CDR1 reads MDHEN; CDR2 reads SYDVKM. The germline V and J ends were trimmed by 3 bases and 3 bases, with 9 bases remaining between them. The CDR3 protein is CASSFRGFGNTIYF. The CDR3 nucleotides are TGTGCCAGCAGTTTCCGAGGGTTTGGAAACACCATATATTTT.

This rearrangement joins TRBV5-1 to TRBJ1-2, with D possibly matching TRBD1 (5 bases). The CDR3 runs to 13 residues. Germline assignment: CDR1 SGHRS and CDR2 YFSETQ. Trimming pared 5 bases from V and 4 bases from J, leaving 12 bases between. CDR3 region: CASRERDRYGYTF. Here the CDR3 DNA reads TGCGCCAGCAGGGAGAGGGACCGCTATGGCTACACCTTC.

The rearrangement joins TRBV7-2 to TRBJ2-7; 8 bases fit TRBD2. The V gene end was trimmed by 2 bases and the J gene end by 3 bases; junction bases not matched to a gene: 6. Germline CDR1 SGHTA, CDR2 FQGNSA. There are 15 residues in the CDR3. CDR3: CASSLFPGGNYEQYF. The CDR3 bases are TGTGCCAGCAGCTTATTCCCGGGAGGGAACTACGAGCAGTACTTC.

The chain joins TRBV11-3 to TRBJ2-3, with D maybe TRBD2 (5 bases). V lost 5 bases and J lost 6, with 15 bases in between. There are 14 residues in the CDR3. CDR1 SGHNT and CDR2 YENEEA come from the germline V gene. This chain's CDR3 is CASSPFLASDTQYF. CDR3 bases: TGTGCCAGCAGCCCATTCCTAGCATCTGATACGCAGTATTTT.

This clone came up a few times. The CDR3 spells CASRTGTENYGYTF. CDR3 sequence (DNA): TGCGCCAGCAGAACCGGGACAGAGAACTATGGCTACACCTTC. The rearrangement uses TRBV5-1 and TRBJ1-2, with TRBD1 matching 7 bases. V was pared by 5 bases and J by 2 bases, with 6 bases of the junction left unmatched. The CDR3 extends over 14 amino acids. In germline, CDR1 is SGHRS, CDR2 YFSETQ.

The V and J genes are TRBV28 and TRBJ1-1; D is ambiguous. Germline V gene data show CDR1 as MDHEN and CDR2 as SYDVKM. V lost 3 bases and J 11 bases, leaving 10 bases between the germline ends. This CDR3 spans 11 amino acids. This CDR3 reads CASSFWGGAFF. CDR3 nucleotide sequence: TGTGCCAGCAGTTTCTGGGGAGGGGCTTTCTTT.

The CDR3 nucleotides are TGTGCCAGCAGCTTGGGTTCCGGGGTCCTAGTCTACTACGAGCAGTACTTC. Amino acids: CASSLGSGVLVYYEQYF. The chain joins TRBV7-8 to TRBJ2-7; D might be TRBD2 (5 bases). Germline-derived CDR1 and CDR2 are SGHVS and FQNEAQ. V lost 3 bases to trimming and J lost 3 bases, with 21 bases between them. The CDR3 totals 17 residues.

This rearrangement joins TRBV5-1 to TRBJ2-1; 9 bases are a match to TRBD2. Trimming removed 4 bases from V and 3 bases from J; junction bases left unmatched: 5. The CDR3 sequence is 15 residues long. Germline CDR1 reads SGHRS; CDR2 reads YFSETQ. CDR3 nucleotides: TGCGCCAGCAGCCATTCTAGCGGGGACTACAATGAGCAGTTCTTC. The encoded protein is CASSHSSGDYNEQFF. Complete variable domain (other parts from reference TRBV5-1 and TRBJ2-1): KAGVTQTPRYLIKTRGQQVTLSCSPISGHRSVSWYQQTPGQGLQFLFEYFSETQRNKGNFPGRFSGRQFSNSRSEMNVSTLELGDSALYLCASSHSSGDYNEQFFGPGTRLTVL.

The chain's CDR3 is CASSSGLTGRAFF. CDR3 nucleotides: TGTGCCAGTTCTTCCGGCTTGACAGGGCGGGCTTTCTTT. The chain has TRBV19 and TRBJ1-1; 7 bases line up with TRBD1. The CDR3 has 13 residues. Germline V CDR1 and CDR2: LNHDA, SQIVND (reference sequence). The junction had 14 bases not matched to a gene; V was cut back by 8 bases and J by 11 bases.

The gene calls are TRBV25-1 and TRBJ2-1; D gene unclear. The V end lost 1 base, the J end lost 7 bases, and 8 bases lay between the germline ends. The germline V gene encodes CDR1 MGHDK and CDR2 SYGVNS. The CDR3 is made up of 13 amino acids. CDR3 in amino acids: CASSESIGNEQFF. In DNA, the CDR3 is TGTGCCAGCAGTGAATCAATCGGGAATGAGCAGTTCTTC.